The 29 T cell receptor beta chains listed next were all sequenced from one sample in a study of T cells in Graves' hyperthyroidism and ophthalmopathy (dated by TCRdb to the late 2010s). The method behind the library was multiplex PCR. The sequencer was an Illumina HiSeq 2000. Amplification of TCR beta CDR3 regions was carried out from RNA transcripts. The TCR CDR3 was subjected to a first round of RT-PCR using the HTBI primer set and the Qiagen OneStep RT-PCR kit. TCRdb reprocessing: public reads trimmed at Q25 with fastp, clones called with MiXCR, in-frame beta chains kept. Each entry is one CDR3 protein sequence, shown with its most common DNA and genes. The sample table lists around 350,000 distinct CDR3 sequences, roughly 15% of them with a count of one. Around 19% of the sample lies in the top ten. The sequencing sample was made of blood. The receptor source for this set is a woman in her twenties or thirties with Graves' ophthalmopathy.

This clonotype was recorded a few times. The rearrangement uses TRBV10-3 and TRBJ2-1; no firm D call. The V end was cut by 6 bases, the J end by 7 bases, with 7 bases between. Germline CDR1 ENHRY, CDR2 SYGVKD. The CDR3 consists of 11 residues. The CDR3 is CAIRGLNEQFF. CDR3 DNA: TGTGCCATCAGAGGGTTAAATGAGCAGTTCTTC.

This clonotype turned up a few times. J is TRBJ1-5 and V is TRBV20-1, with unresolved D. Germline loops: CDR1 DFQATT, CDR2 SNEGSKA (reference sequence). V shed 0 bases and J shed 4 bases, with 16 bases lying between them. The CDR3 sequence is 16 residues long. CDR3 in amino acids: CSARDPSGVVNQPQHF. CDR3 nucleotide sequence: TGCAGTGCTAGAGATCCCTCTGGGGTGGTGAATCAGCCCCAGCATTTT.

The gene calls are TRBV20-1 and TRBJ2-7; TRBD1 matches 8 bases. Germline values: CDR1 DFQATT, CDR2 SNEGSKA (reference sequence). Trimming cost V 5 bases and J 3 bases; bases outside gene matches: 9. The CDR3 is 14 residues long. CDR3 nucleotide sequence: TGCAGTGCTGATGGGACAGGTTCGATCTACGAGCAGTACTTC. This encodes CSADGTGSIYEQYF.

Comment on this clonotype: A read error may be the cause here, since a much bigger clone is one base away. The chain has TRBV2 and TRBJ1-4; perhaps TRBD1 as D (6 bases). In germline, CDR1 is SNHLY, CDR2 FYNNEI. The CDR3 contains 12 residues. Trimming took off 11 bases at V and 12 bases at J, with 19 bases between the two ends. In DNA, the CDR3 is TGTGCCTCCAGGGGTCATATTGCAGAACTGTTTTTT. Translation gives CASRGHIAELFF.

This clonotype was observed many times. V usage is TRBV29-1 and J usage is TRBJ1-1, with D unresolved. The CDR3 contains 12 residues. V was trimmed by 3 bases and J by 1 base, leaving 6 bases between them. Germline CDR1 reads SQVTM; CDR2 reads ANQGSEA. The CDR3 DNA sequence: TGCAGCGTTGACCAGGCGAACACTGAAGCTTTCTTT. Translating it yields CSVDQANTEAFF.

The J gene is TRBJ2-1, the V gene TRBV5-1, with TRBD2 identical over 11 bases. The CDR3 loop spans 17 amino acids. Germline trimming cut 0 bases from V and 6 bases from J; bases unmatched to any gene: 8. Germline V gives CDR1 SGHRS, CDR2 YFSETQ. The CDR3 loop is CASSLAGTSGIINEQFF. CDR3 nucleotides: TGCGCCAGCAGCTTGGCCGGGACTAGCGGAATAATCAATGAGCAGTTCTTC.

This clonotype appeared a few times. J is TRBJ2-7 and V is TRBV27; D ambiguous. V shed 0 bases and J shed 6 bases, with 15 bases lying between them. Germline loops: CDR1 MNHEY, CDR2 SMNVEV (reference sequence). This CDR3 has 15 amino acids. As DNA, the CDR3 is TGTGCCAGCAGTTTATCGTCGGCCCCCCGAGGCGAGCAGTACTTC. This translates into CASSLSSAPRGEQYF.

This clonotype appeared many times. The chain carries TRBV20-1 and TRBJ1-5; weak D call: TRBD1 (6 bases). V was clipped by 6 bases and J by 0 bases, with 18 bases between them. The germline V gene encodes CDR1 DFQATT and CDR2 SNEGSKA (reference sequence). CDR3 length: 16 residues. Here the CDR3 reads CSARKQGQISNQPQHF. As DNA, the CDR3 is TGCAGTGCCAGAAAACAGGGACAAATTAGCAATCAGCCCCAGCATTTT.

This chain connects TRBV20-1 to TRBJ2-1; 7 bases fit TRBD2. V dropped 0 bases and J dropped 7; count of bases not matched to a gene: 15. The CDR3 has 17 amino acids. Germline CDR1 reads DFQATT; CDR2 reads SNEGSKA (reference sequence). The CDR3 region is CSARDWGGGGGGNEQFF. CDR3 bases: TGCAGTGCTAGAGATTGGGGGGGGGGGGGGGGGGGGAATGAGCAGTTCTTC.

On this clonotype: One junction end disagrees with the germline gene, perhaps due to a read error. The V gene is TRBV2, the J gene TRBJ2-5; D is undetermined. The CDR3 covers 11 residues. The germline CDR1 and CDR2 sequences are SNHLY and FYNNEI. The CDR3 loop is CASSLKETRYF. CDR3 sequence (DNA): TGTGCCAGCAGCCTCAAAGAGACCCGGTACTTC.

This clonotype was found once. The chain recombines TRBV2 with TRBJ2-1; D is ambiguous. Trimming removed 2 bases at V and 9 bases at J, with 14 bases between. This CDR3 is built from 14 residues. CDR1 is SNHLY and CDR2 is FYNNEI in the germline V gene. The CDR3 DNA follows: TGTGCCAGCAGTGAATCGCCTATTGGGATTGAGCAGTTCTTC. Amino acid sequence: CASSESPIGIEQFF. Looking up the rest from reference TRBV2 and TRBJ2-1 gives the full variable domain: EPEVTQTPSHQVTQMGQEVILRCVPISNHLYFYWYRQILGQKVEFLVSFYNNEISEKSEIFDDQFSVERPDGSNFTLKIRSTKLEDSAMYFCASSESPIGIEQFFGPGTRLTVL.

The sample holds many counts of this clonotype. The chain links TRBV5-6 to TRBJ2-5; 8 bases agree with TRBD2. V dropped 1 base and J dropped 4; count of bases not matched to a gene: 9. CDR1 is SGHDT and CDR2 is YYEEEE in the germline V gene. The CDR3 has 16 residues. This chain's CDR3 is CASSLRTGGPSETQYF. The DNA of the CDR3 is TGTGCCAGCAGCTTGCGGACGGGGGGGCCCTCAGAGACCCAGTACTTC.

Many counts were recorded for this clonotype. The chain recombines TRBV12-3 or TRBV12-4 with TRBJ1-5; possibly TRBD1 for D (5 bases). V was cut by 6 bases and J by 11 bases, with 17 bases left in between. This CDR3 region has 13 residues. The CDR3 is CASSRQLRNAQHF. CDR3 nucleotides: TGTGCCAGCAGCCGACAGTTACGTAACGCCCAGCATTTT.

This clonotype was counted ten times or more. The rearrangement uses TRBV6-1 and TRBJ1-1; D is undetermined. Germline CDR1 MNHNS, CDR2 SASEGT. CDR3 length equals 14 residues. Trimming pared 6 bases from V and 8 bases from J, leaving 19 bases between. In DNA, the CDR3 is TGTGCCAGCAGACGCGCTGTGGAGGCGACGGAAGCTTTCTTT. It codes for CASRRAVEATEAFF.

Many counts were recorded for this clonotype. The CDR3, as DNA: TGCGCCAGCAGCTACCAGGGGGACACAGAAAAACTGTTTTTT. This sequence encodes CASSYQGDTEKLFF. This chain links TRBV5-1 with TRBJ1-4; 7 bases line up with TRBD1. CDR1 and CDR2 from the germline V gene are SGHRS and YFSETQ. CDR3 length: 14 residues. Losses at the gene ends were 3 bases for V and 8 bases for J; bases not matched to a gene: 7. The whole variable domain, filled in from reference TRBV5-1 and TRBJ1-4, reads KAGVTQTPRYLIKTRGQQVTLSCSPISGHRSVSWYQQTPGQGLQFLFEYFSETQRNKGNFPGRFSGRQFSNSRSEMNVSTLELGDSALYLCASSYQGDTEKLFFGSGTQLSVL.

This clonotype has a count of ten or more. The rearrangement joins TRBV30 to TRBJ1-2; 11 positions match TRBD1. The CDR3 runs to 12 residues. Losses at the gene ends were 7 bases for V and 8 bases for J; bases not matched to a gene: 6. CDR1 is GTSNPN and CDR2 is SVGIG in the germline V gene (reference sequence). CDR3 in DNA: TGTGCCTCCACGGGACAGGGGGTCGGCTACACCTTC. It encodes CASTGQGVGYTF.

The chain has TRBV5-1 and TRBJ1-1, with 9 bases fitting TRBD1. CDR3 length: 18 amino acids. Germline V lookup: CDR1 SGHRS, CDR2 YFSETQ. After removal of 0 bases from V and 8 bases from J, the junction contained 17 bases not matched to a gene. The CDR3 DNA reads TGCGCCAGCAGCTTGGCATTTCGGGACAGGGCCGAAGGGAGGGAAGCTTTCTTT. Protein product: CASSLAFRDRAEGREAFF.

This clonotype appeared many times. This sequence joins TRBV6-1 and TRBJ1-1; 7 positions agree with TRBD1. Germline V gene lookup returns CDR1 MNHNS and CDR2 SASEGT. The CDR3 contains 15 residues. The V gene end was trimmed by 5 bases and the J gene end by 3 bases; junction bases not matched to a gene: 9. The CDR3 spells CASSPRQGGDTEAFF. Here the CDR3 DNA reads TGTGCCAGCAGTCCAAGACAGGGTGGGGACACTGAAGCTTTCTTT.

This clonotype has ten or more counts. V and J are TRBV20-1 and TRBJ1-2; D is unresolved. Germline CDR1 and CDR2: DFQATT and SNEGSKA (reference sequence). The ends were cut back, 2 bases at V and 3 bases at J, with 7 bases in the middle. This CDR3 is 12 amino acids long. CDR3 region: CSARRTDYGYTF. CDR3 nucleotides: TGCAGTGCTAGACGTACGGACTATGGCTACACCTTC.

The sample holds many counts of this clonotype. V is TRBV2 and J is TRBJ2-7; either TRBD1 or TRBD2 may fit D (7 bases each). V dropped 6 bases and J dropped 3 bases, with 15 bases sitting between them. CDR3 size: 14 residues. Germline CDR1 is SNHLY and CDR2 is FYNNEI. CDR3 nucleotides: TGTGCCAGCAGACTGGGACAGCGGGACTACGAGCAGTACTTC. This translates into CASRLGQRDYEQYF.

This clonotype occurred a few times. This chain joins TRBV5-1 and TRBJ2-3; 9 bases match TRBD2. The CDR3 is 15 amino acids. The trim removed 4 bases at V and 4 bases at J, leaving 7 bases unmatched. Germline V gene data show CDR1 as SGHRS and CDR2 as YFSETQ. This CDR3 is CASSRSGGSSDTQYF. Here the CDR3 DNA reads TGCGCCAGCAGCCGGAGCGGGGGGTCGTCAGATACGCAGTATTTT. Full variable domain (missing parts from reference TRBV5-1 and TRBJ2-3): KAGVTQTPRYLIKTRGQQVTLSCSPISGHRSVSWYQQTPGQGLQFLFEYFSETQRNKGNFPGRFSGRQFSNSRSEMNVSTLELGDSALYLCASSRSGGSSDTQYFGPGTRLTVL.

This clonotype was seen repeatedly, ten times or more. This chain joins TRBV12-3 or TRBV12-4 and TRBJ2-6, with 9 bases that match TRBD1. The CDR3 sequence is 16 residues long. V gave up 5 bases and J gave up 9 bases; unmatched junction bases: 11. The CDR3 coding sequence is TGTGCCAGCAGTCCCCTGGGACAGGGTCGTCACAACGTCCTGACTTTC. Amino acid sequence: CASSPLGQGRHNVLTF.

A word on this clonotype: A read error may be the cause here, since a much bigger clone is one base away. The V call is TRBV25-1, the J call TRBJ2-5, with a tentative D call TRBD2 (6 bases). The CDR3 covers 16 residues. Germline V gene sequence: CDR1 MGHDK, CDR2 SYGVNS. The CDR3 DNA reads TGTGCCAGCAGTGAAACAGGAGGGGCCAAGCAAGAGACCCGGTACTTC. Translating it yields CASSETGGAKQETRYF.

This clonotype was counted only a few times. The chain uses TRBV20-1 and TRBJ1-5, with 8 bases aligning to TRBD1. V shed 0 bases, J shed 6 bases, and the junction held 7 bases outside the gene matches. CDR3 length: 15 amino acids. The V gene's germline CDR1 is DFQATT and CDR2 SNEGSKA (reference sequence). CDR3 amino acids: CSARDFSGGGQPQHF. The CDR3 nucleotides are TGCAGTGCTAGAGATTTTTCAGGGGGCGGTCAGCCCCAGCATTTT.

The chain recombines TRBV4-2 with TRBJ1-2; 8 positions match TRBD1. The CDR3 is 16 residues long. Germline trimming cut 0 bases from V and 6 bases from J; bases unmatched to any gene: 9. Germline V gives CDR1 LGHNA, CDR2 YNFKEQ. CDR3 loop: CASSQDGPRTGNGYTF. The CDR3 nucleotides read TGTGCCAGCAGCCAAGATGGTCCCAGGACAGGGAATGGCTACACCTTC.

This clonotype came up many times. The CDR3 here is CASSPGQGRMRGTEAFF. The CDR3 nucleotides are TGTGCCAGCTCACCAGGACAGGGGCGGATGAGAGGCACTGAAGCTTTCTTT. The chain couples TRBV18 to TRBJ1-1; 9 bases line up with TRBD1. J gave up 4 bases and V 2 bases, and 11 bases lay outside the gene matches. CDR3 length: 17 amino acids. Germline CDR1 is KGHSH and CDR2 is LQKENI.

This clonotype has at least ten counts. The V and J genes are TRBV7-9 and TRBJ2-4, with 7 nucleotides matching TRBD2. The CDR3 length is 18 residues. The germline CDR1 and CDR2 sequences are SEHNR and FQNEAQ (reference sequence). V gave up 2 bases and J gave up 8 bases; unmatched junction bases: 18. The CDR3, as DNA: TGTGCCAGCAGCTTATTACAGACAAGCGGGGCGGCTGGAGACATTCAGTACTTC. It specifies CASSLLQTSGAAGDIQYF.

This clonotype was counted many times. The rearrangement links TRBV27 to TRBJ2-1; 7 positions match TRBD1. Trimming took 5 bases from V and 6 from J; bases not matched to a gene: 10. This CDR3 comprises 15 residues. Germline-derived CDR1 and CDR2 are MNHEY and SMNVEV (reference sequence). The CDR3 protein is CASSISPGQSNEQFF. For the CDR3, the DNA is TGTGCCAGCAGTATCTCCCCGGGACAGAGCAATGAGCAGTTCTTC.

This clonotype was seen a handful of times. V and J are TRBV29-1 and TRBJ1-1; perhaps TRBD1 as D (6 bases). The CDR3 loop spans 16 amino acids. Trimming removed 2 bases from V and 1 base from J, with 17 bases in between. From germline, CDR1 is SQVTM and CDR2 ANQGSEA. The CDR3 loop reads CSVEPRILGGNTEAFF. In nucleotides, the CDR3 is TGCAGCGTTGAACCCCGCATTTTAGGGGGGAACACTGAAGCTTTCTTT.